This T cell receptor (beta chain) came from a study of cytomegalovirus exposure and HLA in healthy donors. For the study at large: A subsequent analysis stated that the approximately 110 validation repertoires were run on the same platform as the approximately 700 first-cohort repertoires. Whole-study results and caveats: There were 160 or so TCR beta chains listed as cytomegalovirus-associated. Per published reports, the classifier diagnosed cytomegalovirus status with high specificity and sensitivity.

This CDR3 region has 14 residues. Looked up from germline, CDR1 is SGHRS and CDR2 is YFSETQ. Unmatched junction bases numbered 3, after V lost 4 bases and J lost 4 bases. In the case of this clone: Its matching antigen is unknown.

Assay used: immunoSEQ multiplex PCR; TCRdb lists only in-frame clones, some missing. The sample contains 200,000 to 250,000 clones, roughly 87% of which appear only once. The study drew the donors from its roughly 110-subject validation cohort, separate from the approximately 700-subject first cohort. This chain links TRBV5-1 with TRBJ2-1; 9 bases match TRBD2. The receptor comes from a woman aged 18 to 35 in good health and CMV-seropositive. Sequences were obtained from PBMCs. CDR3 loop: CASSQAGGYNEQFF. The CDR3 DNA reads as TGCGCCAGCAGCCAGGCGGGAGGGTACAATGAGCAGTTCTTC.